The 7 T cell receptor beta chains listed next were all sequenced from one sample in a study of early T cells in non-severe SARS-CoV-2 infection. TCRdb reanalysed the 5' RACE reads using MiXCR and keeps one entry per CDR3 protein. Among around 40,000 distinct CDR3 sequences listed, over 4.5% were seen once. The sequenced material came from whole blood. These receptors were obtained from an adult who was a healthcare worker with PCR-confirmed SARS-CoV-2 infection or an uninfected control (not recorded which).

Ten or more counts support this clonotype. The V gene is TRBV7-8, the J gene TRBJ1-2; TRBD1 might be the D (5 bases). Trimming pared 6 bases from V and 8 bases from J, leaving 22 bases between. Germline CDR1 reads SGHVS; CDR2 reads FQNEAQ. CDR3 size: 15 residues. The CDR3 bases are TGTGCCAGCAGTCTCAATAGGGTTAGGGGCGAGGGCTACACCTTC. It encodes CASSLNRVRGEGYTF.

The chain joins TRBV7-8 to TRBJ1-6, with D unresolved. CDR3 size: 14 residues. Germline values: CDR1 SGHVS, CDR2 FQNEAQ. The ends were cut back, 0 bases at V and 8 bases at J, with 8 bases in the middle. CDR3 in DNA: TGTGCCAGCAGCTTAGCCTTGGGCGATTCACCCCTCCACTTT. Translated, it gives CASSLALGDSPLHF.

This clonotype has ten or more counts. CDR3 region: CASRPGLAENEQFF. The CDR3 coding sequence is TGTGCCAGCAGACCGGGACTAGCGGAAAACGAGCAGTTCTTC. V gene TRBV6-5 combines with J gene TRBJ2-1, with 11 bases fitting TRBD2. Germline V gene data show CDR1 as MNHEY and CDR2 as SVGAGI. There are 14 residues in the CDR3. J was trimmed by 10 bases and V by 6 bases; bases with no gene match: 8.

The chain uses TRBV12-3 or TRBV12-4 and TRBJ2-5; TRBD2 might be the D (5 bases). This CDR3 is built from 13 residues. The V gene lost 3 bases and the J gene lost 5 bases, with 10 bases spanning the gap. Here the CDR3 DNA reads TGTGCCAGCAGTTTTGAGGGTATTGAGACCCAGTACTTC. This sequence encodes CASSFEGIETQYF.

At least ten counts were recorded for this clonotype. V usage is TRBV6-6 and J usage is TRBJ2-7; TRBD1 matches 7 bases. J was trimmed by 4 bases and V by 7 bases; bases with no gene match: 10. The V gene's germline CDR1 is MNHNY and CDR2 SVGAGI (reference sequence). This CDR3 spans 14 amino acids. The DNA of the CDR3 is TGTGCCAGCACCAGCGAGGCAGGGGGATACGAGCAGTACTTC. Protein product: CASTSEAGGYEQYF.

This clonotype was seen many times. CDR3 sequence (DNA): TGCAGTGCCCATCTACAGGTGAATCAGCCCCAGCATTTT. Residues: CSAHLQVNQPQHF. The chain combines TRBV20-1 with TRBJ1-5, with D maybe TRBD1 (5 bases). The V gene lost 6 bases and the J gene lost 4 bases, with 13 bases spanning the gap. Germline assignment: CDR1 DFQATT and CDR2 SNEGSKA (reference sequence). CDR3 length equals 13 residues.

The chain uses TRBV30 and TRBJ1-6; D is possibly TRBD1 (6 bases). The V gene lost 2 bases and the J gene lost 8 bases, with 13 bases spanning the gap. CDR3 length: 14 amino acids. Germline V gene sequence: CDR1 GTSNPN, CDR2 SVGIG (reference sequence). CDR3 in DNA: TGTGCCTGGAGTTCCTACAGGGACCATTCACCCCTCCACTTT. This codes for CAWSSYRDHSPLHF.